The 19 T cell receptor beta chains below were found in one sample sequenced in a study of blood T cell repertoires in COVID-19. Clones were sequenced by immunoSEQ multiplex PCR, and TCRdb holds only the in-frame ones, with some missing. Of 150,000 to 200,000 clones listed, 65% to 90% are singletons. Material: PBMCs or T cells enriched from blood (not recorded which). The receptors derive from an older woman with acute COVID-19.

The CDR3 region is CASSRAYRGRLAKNIQYF. DNA of the CDR3: TGTGCCAGCAGCCGAGCCTACAGGGGGCGACTAGCCAAAAACATTCAGTACTTC. The chain employs TRBV7-9 and TRBJ2-4, with 9 bases lining up with TRBD1. Trimming at V came to 5 bases and at J to 0 bases, leaving 11 bases not matched to a gene. This CDR3 is 18 amino acids long. Germline V lookup: CDR1 SEHNR, CDR2 FQNEAQ (reference sequence).

This clone was seen more than once but under ten times. This chain uses TRBV3-1 (or the pseudogene TRBV3-2) with TRBJ2-7, with D possibly being TRBD1 (6 bases). Per germline, CDR1 LGHDT and CDR2 YNNKEL (reference sequence). V was shortened by 4 bases and J by 7 bases, with 20 bases between the two germline ends. The CDR3 is made up of 15 amino acids. The CDR3 DNA follows: TGTGCCAGCAGCCCCCGGGACACACCTAAGGGAGAGCAGTACTTC. Translating it yields CASSPRDTPKGEQYF.

The chain couples TRBV5-1 to TRBJ2-3, with D possibly TRBD2 on 6 matching bases. Per the germline V gene, CDR1 is SGHRS and CDR2 is YFSETQ. V lost 7 bases to trimming and J lost 3 bases, with 15 bases between them. The CDR3 runs to 14 residues. The CDR3 sequence is CASVRDSSTDTQYF. CDR3 DNA sequence: TGCGCCAGCGTCCGGGACTCGAGTACAGATACGCAGTATTTT. The full variable domain, with the rest looked up from reference TRBV5-1 and TRBJ2-3, is KAGVTQTPRYLIKTRGQQVTLSCSPISGHRSVSWYQQTPGQGLQFLFEYFSETQRNKGNFPGRFSGRQFSNSRSEMNVSTLELGDSALYLCASVRDSSTDTQYFGPGTRLTVL.

The chain is built from TRBV19 and TRBJ1-1; D may be TRBD1 (5 bases). Deletions cut 4 bases from V and 4 bases from J, with 16 bases between. Looked up from germline, CDR1 is LNHDA and CDR2 is SQIVND (reference sequence). The CDR3 extends over 15 amino acids. The CDR3 spells CASSTQAALSTEAFF. DNA of the CDR3: TGTGCCAGTAGTACACAGGCGGCCCTTAGCACTGAAGCTTTCTTT.

The V call is TRBV30, the J call TRBJ1-6; TRBD1 might be the D (6 bases). The germline V and J ends were trimmed by 4 bases and 9 bases, with 19 bases remaining between them. There are 15 residues in the CDR3. Germline CDR1 and CDR2: GTSNPN and SVGIG (reference sequence). The CDR3 sequence is CAWKKTGTFPSPLHF. The CDR3 DNA sequence: TGTGCCTGGAAAAAAACCGGGACATTCCCTTCACCCCTCCACTTT.

This chain uses TRBV4-1 with TRBJ2-2; the D gene is possibly TRBD2 (6 bases). V lost 3 bases and J lost 5, with 19 bases in between. The CDR3 sequence is 17 residues long. Germline lookup yields CDR1 MGHRA and CDR2 YSYEKL. The chain's CDR3 is CASSHGVGTDQTGELFF. The CDR3 DNA sequence: TGCGCCAGCAGCCACGGAGTTGGGACTGATCAAACCGGGGAGCTGTTTTTT.

This chain uses TRBV29-1 with TRBJ1-1; TRBD1 aligns across 7 bases. J was trimmed by 3 bases and V by 6 bases; bases with no gene match: 7. CDR1 SQVTM and CDR2 ANQGSEA come from the germline V gene. The CDR3 has 13 residues. CDR3 coding DNA: TGCAGCGTAGACAGGGAACGGGACACTGAAGCTTTCTTT. This codes for CSVDRERDTEAFF.

J is TRBJ1-2 and V is TRBV24-1; the match to TRBD1 covers 7 bases. Germline V gene sequence: CDR1 KGHDR, CDR2 SFDVKD. The V gene end was trimmed by 2 bases and the J gene end by 2 bases; junction bases not matched to a gene: 1. The CDR3 runs 14 residues. The CDR3 loop reads CATSDSGQNYGYTF. CDR3 coding DNA: TGTGCCACCAGTGATTCGGGACAGAACTATGGCTACACCTTC.

The chain has TRBV6-5 and TRBJ2-2; 7 nucleotides align to TRBD1. The junction had 6 bases not matched to a gene; V was cut back by 9 bases and J by 2 bases. The CDR3 runs 14 residues. Germline V lookup: CDR1 MNHEY, CDR2 SVGAGI. The chain's CDR3 is CASSGTDNTGELFF. CDR3 nucleotides: TGTGCCAGTTCCGGGACAGATAACACCGGGGAGCTGTTTTTT.

The CDR3 is CASSPRLAERTDTQYF. CDR3 DNA: TGCGCCAGCAGCCCAAGACTAGCGGAGCGCACAGATACGCAGTATTTT. The genes are TRBV5-1 and TRBJ2-3; 9 bases fit TRBD2. The junction had 7 bases not matched to a gene; V was cut back by 4 bases and J by 1 base. Germline CDR1 reads SGHRS; CDR2 reads YFSETQ. The CDR3 sequence is 16 residues long.

The V gene is TRBV12-5, the J gene TRBJ2-2; D possibly corresponds to TRBD2 (5 bases). Germline V gene data show CDR1 as LGHNT and CDR2 as FRNRAP. V gave up 1 base and J gave up 2 bases, with 8 bases separating them. This CDR3 has 15 amino acids. The CDR3 is CASGLGTQNTGELFF. The CDR3 DNA sequence: TGTGCTAGTGGTTTGGGGACTCAAAACACCGGGGAGCTGTTTTTT.

This sequence joins TRBV7-2 and TRBJ2-7; 8 nucleotides match TRBD2. The CDR3 sequence is 17 residues long. The germline V gene has CDR1 SGHTA and CDR2 FQGNSA. J was trimmed by 3 bases and V by 1 base; bases with no gene match: 11. CDR3 loop: CASSLEDAGGIIYEQYV. The CDR3 DNA reads as TGTGCCAGCAGCTTAGAAGACGCGGGGGGTATTATCTACGAGCAGTACGTC.

The chain is built from TRBV4-1 and TRBJ2-1, with D possibly TRBD2 on 6 matching bases. The CDR3 totals 13 residues. Trimming took off 6 bases at V and 7 bases at J, with 13 bases between the two ends. CDR1 and CDR2 (germline): MGHRA, YSYEKL. This CDR3 is CASRSGLANEQFF. The DNA of the CDR3 is TGCGCCAGCAGGTCGGGACTGGCGAATGAGCAGTTCTTC.

The chain carries TRBV18 and TRBJ2-3; D is undetermined. Germline CDR1 reads KGHSH; CDR2 reads LQKENI. V was trimmed by 3 bases and J by 6 bases, leaving 16 bases between them. This CDR3 comprises 15 residues. CDR3 nucleotide sequence: TGTGCCAGCTCACCCAACTCCCCCAGAGGCGATACGCAGTATTTT. It specifies CASSPNSPRGDTQYF. Full variable domain (rest looked up from reference TRBV18 and TRBJ2-3): NAGVMQNPRHLVRRRGQEARLRCSPMKGHSHVYWYRQLPEEGLKFMVYLQKENIIDESGMPKERFSAEFPKEGPSILRIQQVVRGDSAAYFCASSPNSPRGDTQYFGPGTRLTVL.

This clone was picked up a small number of times. CDR3 DNA: TGTGCCAGCAGCGTGAGATCGACAGGGGGGTACGAGCAGTACTTC. It encodes CASSVRSTGGYEQYF. This chain joins TRBV9 and TRBJ2-7; TRBD1 aligns across 9 bases. CDR3 length equals 15 residues. Per the germline V gene, CDR1 is SGDLS and CDR2 is YYNGEE. Losses at the gene ends were 2 bases for V and 4 bases for J; bases not matched to a gene: 7.

The genes are TRBV5-4 and TRBJ1-2; TRBD1 matches at 8 bases. There are 13 residues in the CDR3. In germline, CDR1 is SGHNT, CDR2 YYREEE (reference sequence). Trimming cost V 4 bases and J 10 bases; bases outside gene matches: 9. The CDR3 here is CASSHTTGDPYTF. As DNA, the CDR3 is TGTGCCAGCAGCCACACGACAGGGGACCCCTACACCTTC.

The V and J genes are TRBV30 and TRBJ1-2, with TRBD1 matching over 9 bases. CDR1 is GTSNPN and CDR2 is SVGIG in the germline V gene (reference sequence). The ends lost 3 bases at V and 2 bases at J; junction bases unmatched: 4. The CDR3 totals 14 residues. The CDR3 reads CAWRGQGVNYGYTF. The DNA for the CDR3 is TGTGCCTGGAGGGGACAGGGCGTGAACTATGGCTACACCTTC.

CDR3 DNA: TGTGCCAGCAGCCAAGCTAGCGGATCCTACAATGAGCAGTTCTTC. It translates to CASSQASGSYNEQFF. This chain links TRBV3-1 (or the pseudogene TRBV3-2) with TRBJ2-1, with 7 nucleotides matching TRBD2. CDR1 is LGHDT, CDR2 YNNKEL, per germline (reference sequence). This CDR3 is 15 amino acids long. The V segment lost 1 base and the J segment 1 base; nucleotides outside the gene matches: 1.

The rearrangement joins TRBV27 to TRBJ1-6; D might be TRBD1 (5 bases). The CDR3 is 12 amino acids. V was shortened by 5 bases and J by 8 bases, with 7 bases between the two germline ends. The V gene's germline CDR1 is MNHEY and CDR2 SMNVEV (reference sequence). CDR3 nucleotides: TGTGCCAGCAGTGACAGATATTCACCCCTCCACTTT. Its protein is CASSDRYSPLHF.